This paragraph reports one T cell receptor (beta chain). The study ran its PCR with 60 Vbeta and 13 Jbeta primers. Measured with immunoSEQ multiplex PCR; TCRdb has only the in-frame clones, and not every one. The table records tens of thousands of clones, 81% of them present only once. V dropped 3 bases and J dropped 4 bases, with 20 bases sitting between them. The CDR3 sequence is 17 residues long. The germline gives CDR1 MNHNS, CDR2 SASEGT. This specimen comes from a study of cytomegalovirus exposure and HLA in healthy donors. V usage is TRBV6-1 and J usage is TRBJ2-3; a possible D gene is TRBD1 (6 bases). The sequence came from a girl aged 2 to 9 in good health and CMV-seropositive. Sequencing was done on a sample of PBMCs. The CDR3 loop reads CASSDVGTGNLPDTQYF. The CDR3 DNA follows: TGTGCCAGCAGTGACGTGGGAACAGGGAATTTACCAGATACGCAGTATTTT.